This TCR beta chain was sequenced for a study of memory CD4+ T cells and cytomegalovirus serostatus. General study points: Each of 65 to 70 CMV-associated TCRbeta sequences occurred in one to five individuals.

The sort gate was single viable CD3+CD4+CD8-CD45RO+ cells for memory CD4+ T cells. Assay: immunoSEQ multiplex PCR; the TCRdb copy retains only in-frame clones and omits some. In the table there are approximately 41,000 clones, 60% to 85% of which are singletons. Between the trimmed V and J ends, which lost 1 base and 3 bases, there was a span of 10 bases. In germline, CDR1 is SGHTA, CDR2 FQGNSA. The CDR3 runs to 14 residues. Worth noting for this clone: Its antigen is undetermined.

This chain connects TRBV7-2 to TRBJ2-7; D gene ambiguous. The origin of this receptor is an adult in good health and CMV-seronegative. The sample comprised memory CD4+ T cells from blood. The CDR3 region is CASSLDGGIYEQYF. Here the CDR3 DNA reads TGTGCCAGCAGCTTAGACGGCGGAATCTACGAGCAGTACTTC.